The present T cell receptor beta chain was sequenced within a study of graft-versus-host responses after intestinal transplantation. About the study: In this cohort, recipients had multivisceral, liver-intestinal, or isolated intestinal transplants. Study results and limitations: There was an association between peak levels of circulating GvH clones and early post-transplant HvG declines. Patients who carried graft-donor T cell macrochimerism also had high graft-versus-host to host-versus-graft clonal ratios in their allografts. Analysis identified GvH clones in recipient marrow, with some appearing first in ileum or blood.

Comment on this clone: Its antigen is undetermined.

Assay used: immunoSEQ multiplex PCR; TCRdb lists only in-frame clones, some missing. The profile shows 30,000 to 40,000 clones, approximately 94% of them singletons. Trimming left V 1 base short and J 1 base short, with 12 bases between. CDR1 and CDR2 (germline): LGHNA, YSLEER. This CDR3 is 16 amino acids long. This receptor was taken from a human donor who was the organ donor for an intestinal transplant. The chain employs TRBV4-3 and TRBJ2-3, with D maybe TRBD1 (5 bases). The material sequenced was unstimulated CD4+ T cells sorted from spleen or lymph node cells, taken before transplant. CDR3 bases: TGCGCCAGCAGCCAAGTCCTAGGGGCCCGCACAGATACGCAGTATTTT. Translating it yields CASSQVLGARTDTQYF.